This T cell receptor (beta chain) was retrieved from a study of CD8 T cell repertoires and HIV-1 epitope variants. The CDR3 has 16 amino acids. CDR1 is SGHDT and CDR2 is YYEEEE in the germline V gene. Trimming stripped 4 bases from V and 8 bases from J, with 22 bases between. Assay: immunoSEQ multiplex PCR; the TCRdb copy retains only in-frame clones and omits some. The sample has under 100,000 clones, 60% to 80% seen once. The receptor was derived from a male donor with HIV. Sample: uncultured baseline CD8+ T cells from peripheral blood mononuclear cells (PBMCs). The chain has TRBV5-6 and TRBJ2-4; D is possibly TRBD1 or TRBD2 (6 bases each). The CDR3 here is CASSKGVRGRQDIQYF. CDR3 nucleotides: TGTGCCAGCAGCAAGGGGGTACGGGGGCGCCAGGACATTCAGTACTTC.